This T cell receptor (beta chain) is from a study of cytomegalovirus exposure and HLA in healthy donors. For the study at large: An earlier analysis found fewer than 140 million unique TCR beta sequences from approximately 200 million T cells.

The PCR used 60 Vbeta and 13 Jbeta primers. Some clones are missing from TCRdb's copy, which holds only in-frame ones; the method was immunoSEQ multiplex PCR. The profile covers about 160,000 clones, with 84% appearing a single time and 5% to 7% taken by the ten largest. The CDR3 loop spans 14 amino acids. Germline V gene sequence: CDR1 KGHSH, CDR2 LQKENI. Losses at the gene ends were 6 bases for V and 4 bases for J; bases not matched to a gene: 4. The receptor was isolated from a man between 50 and 59 years old in good health and CMV-seropositive. Specimen: PBMCs. This chain connects TRBV18 to TRBJ1-5; 9 positions agree with TRBD1. The CDR3 loop is CASSLDRGNQPQHF. CDR3 in DNA: TGTGCCAGCTCCCTGGACAGGGGTAATCAGCCCCAGCATTTT.